The 5 T cell receptor beta chains listed next were all sequenced from one sample in a study of T-cell memory formation after mild COVID-19. TCRdb itself ran the 5' RACE reads through MiXCR, one entry per CDR3 protein. The sample shows hundreds of thousands of distinct CDR3 sequences, more than 15% of them seen only once. The sample consisted of PBMCs or a T cell subset sorted from them (not recorded which). These receptors were collected from a man aged 18-30 years who had mild COVID-19 (a few samples of this study predate the infection). Cell type and time point are not known.

The chain has TRBV2 and TRBJ2-5; D not certain. Germline CDR1 and CDR2: SNHLY and FYNNEI. V was pared by 8 bases and J by 2 bases, with 12 bases between. The CDR3 has 13 amino acids. The CDR3 nucleotides are TGTGCCAGCGGATTCATGGTACAAGAGACCCAGTACTTC. Protein sequence: CASGFMVQETQYF.

The chain employs TRBV20-1 and TRBJ2-1; TRBD1 might be the D (7 bases). V dropped 5 bases and J dropped 8 bases, with 22 bases sitting between them. This CDR3 is 15 amino acids long. From germline, CDR1 is DFQATT and CDR2 SNEGSKA (reference sequence). CDR3 sequence: CSAEGAKPERDEQFF. The CDR3 bases are TGCAGTGCTGAGGGGGCTAAGCCCGAGCGGGATGAGCAGTTCTTC.

The rearrangement joins TRBV5-1 to TRBJ2-3; unclear D gene. This CDR3 is built from 14 residues. Looked up from germline, CDR1 is SGHRS and CDR2 is YFSETQ. Trimming stripped 5 bases from V and 3 bases from J, with 13 bases between. In nucleotides, the CDR3 is TGCGCCAGCAGTGAGTCGGGTTTAACAGATACGCAGTATTTT. It codes for CASSESGLTDTQYF.

In this sample, this clonotype turned up many times. CDR3 sequence: CASSLGEGTDTQYF. The CDR3 DNA reads as TGCGCCAGCAGCTTGGGGGAGGGCACAGATACGCAGTATTTT. The chain uses TRBV5-1 and TRBJ2-3, with D possibly matching TRBD2 (6 bases). Germline V lookup: CDR1 SGHRS, CDR2 YFSETQ. Trimming stripped 0 bases from V and 1 base from J, with 6 bases between. The CDR3 length is 14 residues.

The J gene is TRBJ1-1, the V gene TRBV7-9, with TRBD1 matching over 8 bases. V was pared by 5 bases and J by 4 bases, with 6 bases of the junction left unmatched. Germline CDR1 is SEHNR and CDR2 is FQNEAQ (reference sequence). The CDR3 consists of 14 residues. This CDR3 is CASSTQGVGTEAFF. The DNA for the CDR3 is TGTGCCAGCAGCACACAGGGGGTCGGCACTGAAGCTTTCTTT.